This T cell receptor (beta chain) emerged from a study of shared clonotypes between healthy human individuals. Study context: Each donor had three CD4 naive, three CD4 memory, two CD8 naive and one CD8 memory plate.

The run depth of the assay was deep. Clones were read by immunoSEQ multiplex PCR, and TCRdb kept only the in-frame ones, dropping some. The table lists 640,000 or so clones, more than 70% of them singletons. The study, taken as a whole, reports: Donors were few, which limited the genetic and exposure-history diversity represented.

Regarding this clone: Its antigen is undetermined.

The sequenced material came from memory CD4+ T cells sorted from blood. The subset here: CD45RA-negative fraction. The clonotype comes from a woman aged 25 to 39 in good health.

The CDR3 region is CSVGQGALQYF. The DNA for the CDR3 is TGCAGCGTTGGACAGGGGGCTTTGCAGTACTTC. The chain is built from TRBV29-1 and TRBJ2-7; 10 nucleotides agree with TRBD1. The germline V gene encodes CDR1 SQVTM and CDR2 ANQGSEA. The V segment lost 4 bases and the J segment 9 bases; nucleotides outside the gene matches: 3. CDR3 length: 11 amino acids.